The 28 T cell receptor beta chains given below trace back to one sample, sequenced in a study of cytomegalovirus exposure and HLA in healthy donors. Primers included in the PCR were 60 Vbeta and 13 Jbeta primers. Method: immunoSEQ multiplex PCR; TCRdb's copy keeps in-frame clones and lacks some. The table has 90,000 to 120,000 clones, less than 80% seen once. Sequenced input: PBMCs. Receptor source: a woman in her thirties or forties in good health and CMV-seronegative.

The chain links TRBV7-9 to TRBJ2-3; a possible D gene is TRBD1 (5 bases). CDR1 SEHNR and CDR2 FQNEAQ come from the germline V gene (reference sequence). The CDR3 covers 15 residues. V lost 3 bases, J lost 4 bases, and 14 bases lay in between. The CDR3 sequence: CASSFQGSAADTQYF. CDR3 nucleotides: TGTGCCAGCAGCTTCCAGGGAAGCGCCGCAGATACGCAGTATTTT.

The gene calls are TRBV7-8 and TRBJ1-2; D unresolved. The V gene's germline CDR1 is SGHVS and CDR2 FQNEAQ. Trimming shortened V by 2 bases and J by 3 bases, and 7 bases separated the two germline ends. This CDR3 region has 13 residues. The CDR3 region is CASSLSVYYGYTF. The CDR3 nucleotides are TGTGCCAGCAGCTTATCAGTATACTATGGCTACACCTTC.

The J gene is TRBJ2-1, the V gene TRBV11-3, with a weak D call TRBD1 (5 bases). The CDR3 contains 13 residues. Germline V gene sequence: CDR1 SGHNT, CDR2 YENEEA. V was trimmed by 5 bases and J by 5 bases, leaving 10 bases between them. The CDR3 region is CASSRDSNNEQFF. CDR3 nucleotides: TGTGCCAGCAGCAGAGACAGCAACAATGAGCAGTTCTTC. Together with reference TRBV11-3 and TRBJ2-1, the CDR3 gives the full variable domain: EAGVVQSPRYKIIEKKQPVAFWCNPISGHNTLYWYLQNLGQGPELLIRYENEEAVDDSQLPKDRFSAERLKGVDSTLKIQPAELGDSAVYLCASSRDSNNEQFFGPGTRLTVL.

The CDR3 region has the DNA TGTGCCACCTCCTGGGCCGGGAGGCGCGACGAGCAGTACTTC. Its protein product is CATSWAGRRDEQYF. The J gene is TRBJ2-7, the V gene TRBV6-5; 7 bases agree with TRBD2. The V gene end was trimmed by 10 bases and the J gene end by 5 bases; junction bases not matched to a gene: 14. This CDR3 spans 14 amino acids. Germline V gives CDR1 MNHEY, CDR2 SVGAGI.

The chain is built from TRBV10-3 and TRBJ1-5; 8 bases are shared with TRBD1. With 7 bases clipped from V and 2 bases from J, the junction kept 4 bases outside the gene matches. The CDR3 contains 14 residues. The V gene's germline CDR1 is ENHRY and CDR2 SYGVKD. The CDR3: CAINDRGGNQPQHF. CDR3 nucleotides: TGTGCCATCAATGACAGGGGTGGCAATCAGCCCCAGCATTTT.

Here the CDR3 reads CASSVEQRGVQETQYF. DNA for the CDR3: TGTGCCAGCAGCGTAGAGCAGCGGGGGGTCCAAGAGACCCAGTACTTC. This rearrangement joins TRBV9 to TRBJ2-5; 9 positions agree with TRBD2. The V gene end was trimmed by 0 bases and the J gene end by 1 base; junction bases not matched to a gene: 4. CDR3 length equals 16 residues. Looked up from germline, CDR1 is SGDLS and CDR2 is YYNGEE.

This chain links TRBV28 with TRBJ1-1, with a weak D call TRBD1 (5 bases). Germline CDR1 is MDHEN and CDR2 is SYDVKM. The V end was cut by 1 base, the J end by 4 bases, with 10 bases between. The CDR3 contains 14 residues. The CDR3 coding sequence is TGTGCCAGCAGTTTATACGCCCAGGGCACTGAAGCTTTCTTT. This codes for CASSLYAQGTEAFF.

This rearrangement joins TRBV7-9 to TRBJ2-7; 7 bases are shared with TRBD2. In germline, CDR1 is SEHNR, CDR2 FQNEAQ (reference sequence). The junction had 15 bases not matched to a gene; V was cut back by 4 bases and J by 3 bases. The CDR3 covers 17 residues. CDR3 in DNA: TGTGCCAGCAGCTACGACGGGAGGTCCCAATTTAACTACGAGCAGTACTTC. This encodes CASSYDGRSQFNYEQYF.

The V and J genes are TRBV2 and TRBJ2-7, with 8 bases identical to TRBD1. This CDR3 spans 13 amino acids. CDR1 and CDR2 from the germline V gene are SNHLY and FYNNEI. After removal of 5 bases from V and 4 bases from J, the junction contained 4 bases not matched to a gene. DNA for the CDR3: TGTGCCAGCAGTCCGAGGGACAGGTACGAGCAGTACTTC. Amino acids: CASSPRDRYEQYF.

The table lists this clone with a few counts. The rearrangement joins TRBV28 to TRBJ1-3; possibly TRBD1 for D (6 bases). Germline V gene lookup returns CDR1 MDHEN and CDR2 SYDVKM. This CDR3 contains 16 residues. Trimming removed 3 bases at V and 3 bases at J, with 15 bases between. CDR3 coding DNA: TGTGCCAGCAGTTTTGGGCGGGGGCTTCGTGGAAACACCATATATTTT. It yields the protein CASSFGRGLRGNTIYF.

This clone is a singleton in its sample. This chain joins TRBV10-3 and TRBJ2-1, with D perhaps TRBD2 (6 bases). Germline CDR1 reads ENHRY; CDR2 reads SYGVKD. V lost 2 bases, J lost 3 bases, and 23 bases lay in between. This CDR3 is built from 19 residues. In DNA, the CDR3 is TGTGCCATCAGTGAGGTGGGAGGCCAATCCCCCCACATCTACAATGAGCAGTTCTTC. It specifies CAISEVGGQSPHIYNEQFF.

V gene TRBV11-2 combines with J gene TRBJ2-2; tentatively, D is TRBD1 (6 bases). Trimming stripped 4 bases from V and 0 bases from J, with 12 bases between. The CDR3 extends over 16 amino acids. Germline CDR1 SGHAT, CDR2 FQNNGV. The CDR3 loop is CASSSRQVANTGELFF. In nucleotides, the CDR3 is TGTGCCAGCAGCTCCCGACAGGTCGCGAACACCGGGGAGCTGTTTTTT.

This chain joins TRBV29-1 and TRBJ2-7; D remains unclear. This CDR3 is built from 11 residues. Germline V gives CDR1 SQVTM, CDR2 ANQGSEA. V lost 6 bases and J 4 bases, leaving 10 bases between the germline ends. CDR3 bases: TGCAGCGTCCTGACTGGATACGAGCAGTACTTC. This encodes CSVLTGYEQYF.

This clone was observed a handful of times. The CDR3 region has the DNA TGTGCCAGCAGCTTAACAACAGGGGGCTTGCAGTTCTTC. It yields the protein CASSLTTGGLQFF. The rearrangement links TRBV7-9 to TRBJ2-1; 9 bases fit TRBD1. Germline loops: CDR1 SEHNR, CDR2 FQNEAQ (reference sequence). This CDR3 is 13 amino acids long. V was clipped by 2 bases and J by 12 bases; unmatched bases: 5. Full variable domain (missing parts from reference TRBV7-9 and TRBJ2-1): DTGVSQNPRHKITKRGQNVTFRCDPISEHNRLYWYRQTLGQGPEFLTYFQNEAQLEKSRLLSDRFSAERPKGSFSTLEIQRTEQGDSAMYLCASSLTTGGLQFFGPGTRLTVL.

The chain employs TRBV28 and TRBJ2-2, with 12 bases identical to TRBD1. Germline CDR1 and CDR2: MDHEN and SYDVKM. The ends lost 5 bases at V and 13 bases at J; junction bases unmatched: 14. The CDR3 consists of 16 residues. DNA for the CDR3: TGTGCCAGCAGTAAACAGGGGACAGGGGGCCCAAAAGGGCTGTTTTTT. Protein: CASSKQGTGGPKGLFF.

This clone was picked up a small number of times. The DNA of the CDR3 is TGTGCCAGCAGTTTCACGGGACAGGGCCAAGAGACCCAGTACTTC. It is translated as CASSFTGQGQETQYF. J is TRBJ2-5 and V is TRBV28; 9 bases agree with TRBD1. Looked up from germline, CDR1 is MDHEN and CDR2 is SYDVKM. V was clipped by 3 bases and J by 1 base; unmatched bases: 3. The CDR3 has 15 amino acids.

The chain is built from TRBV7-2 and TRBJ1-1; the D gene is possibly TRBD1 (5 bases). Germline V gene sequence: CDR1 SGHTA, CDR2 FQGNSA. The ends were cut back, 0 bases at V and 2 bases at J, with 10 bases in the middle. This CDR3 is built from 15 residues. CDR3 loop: CASSLADSVNTEAFF. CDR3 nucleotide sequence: TGTGCCAGCAGCTTAGCCGACAGTGTTAACACTGAAGCTTTCTTT.

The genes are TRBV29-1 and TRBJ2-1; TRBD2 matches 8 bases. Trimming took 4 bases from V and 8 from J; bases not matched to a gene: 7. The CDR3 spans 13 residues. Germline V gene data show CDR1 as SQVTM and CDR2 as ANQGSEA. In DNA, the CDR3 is TGCAGCGTTGTTACTAGCGGATATGATGAGCAGTTCTTC. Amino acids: CSVVTSGYDEQFF.

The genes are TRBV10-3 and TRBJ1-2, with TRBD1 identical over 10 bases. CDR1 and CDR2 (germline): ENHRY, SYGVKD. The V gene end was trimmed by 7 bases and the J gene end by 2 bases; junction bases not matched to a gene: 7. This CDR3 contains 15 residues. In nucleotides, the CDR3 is TGTGCCATCAATAACAAGGACAGGGGGAACTATGGCTACACCTTC. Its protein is CAINNKDRGNYGYTF.

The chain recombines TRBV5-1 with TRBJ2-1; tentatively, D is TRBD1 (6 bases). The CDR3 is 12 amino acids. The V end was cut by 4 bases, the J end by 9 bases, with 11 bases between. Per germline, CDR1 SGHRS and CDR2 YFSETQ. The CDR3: CASSEQGGEQFF. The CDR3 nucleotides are TGCGCCAGCAGCGAACAGGGCGGTGAGCAGTTCTTC.

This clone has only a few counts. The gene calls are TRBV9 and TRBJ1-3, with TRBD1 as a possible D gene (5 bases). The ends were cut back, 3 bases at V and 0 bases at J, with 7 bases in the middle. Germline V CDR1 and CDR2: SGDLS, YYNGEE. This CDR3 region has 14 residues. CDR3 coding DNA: TGTGCCAGCAGCGGGGGACTCTCTGGAAACACCATATATTTT. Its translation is CASSGGLSGNTIYF.

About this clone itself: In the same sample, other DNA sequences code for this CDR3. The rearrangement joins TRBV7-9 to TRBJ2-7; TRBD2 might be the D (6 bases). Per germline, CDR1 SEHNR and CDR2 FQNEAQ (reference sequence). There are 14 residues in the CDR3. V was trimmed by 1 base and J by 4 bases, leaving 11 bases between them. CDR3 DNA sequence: TGTGCCAGCAGCTTAGTTGCGGGGTCTTACGAGCAGTACTTC. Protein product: CASSLVAGSYEQYF. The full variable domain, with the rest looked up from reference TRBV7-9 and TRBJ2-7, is DTGVSQNPRHKITKRGQNVTFRCDPISEHNRLYWYRQTLGQGPEFLTYFQNEAQLEKSRLLSDRFSAERPKGSFSTLEIQRTEQGDSAMYLCASSLVAGSYEQYFGPGTRLTVT.

CDR3 amino acids: CASSLGTPRMEQYF. Here the CDR3 DNA reads TGTGCCAGCAGCTTAGGAACTCCACGGATGGAGCAGTACTTC. V gene TRBV7-8 combines with J gene TRBJ2-5; D gene ambiguous. Trimming cost V 1 base and J 11 bases, with 17 bases left between them. Germline V gene data show CDR1 as SGHVS and CDR2 as FQNEAQ. The CDR3 consists of 14 residues.

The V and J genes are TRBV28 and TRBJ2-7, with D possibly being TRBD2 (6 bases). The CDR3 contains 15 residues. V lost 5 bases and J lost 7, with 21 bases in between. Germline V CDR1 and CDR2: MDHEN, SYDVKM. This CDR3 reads CASSPGGSPSGEQYF. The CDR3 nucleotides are TGTGCCAGCAGTCCCGGAGGGTCCCCCTCTGGTGAGCAGTACTTC.

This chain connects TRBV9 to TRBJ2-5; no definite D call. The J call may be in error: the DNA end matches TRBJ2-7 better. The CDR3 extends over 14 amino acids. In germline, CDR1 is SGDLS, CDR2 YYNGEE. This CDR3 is CASSVSSENYEQYF. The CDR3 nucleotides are TGTGCCAGCAGCGTATCGTCAGAAAACTACGAGCAGTACTTC.

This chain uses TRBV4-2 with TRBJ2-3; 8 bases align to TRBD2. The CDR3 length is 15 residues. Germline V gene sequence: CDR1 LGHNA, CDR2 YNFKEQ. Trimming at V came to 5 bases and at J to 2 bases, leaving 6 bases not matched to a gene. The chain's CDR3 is CASSLAGTLTDTQYF. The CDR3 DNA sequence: TGTGCCAGCAGCTTAGCGGGGACCCTCACAGATACGCAGTATTTT.

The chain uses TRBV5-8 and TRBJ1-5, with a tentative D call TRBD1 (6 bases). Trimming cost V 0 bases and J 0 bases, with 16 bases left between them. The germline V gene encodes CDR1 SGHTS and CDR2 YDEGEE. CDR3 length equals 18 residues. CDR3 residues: CASSLGRGFLYSNQPQHF. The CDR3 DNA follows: TGTGCCAGCAGCTTGGGAAGGGGGTTCCTTTATAGCAATCAGCCCCAGCATTTT.

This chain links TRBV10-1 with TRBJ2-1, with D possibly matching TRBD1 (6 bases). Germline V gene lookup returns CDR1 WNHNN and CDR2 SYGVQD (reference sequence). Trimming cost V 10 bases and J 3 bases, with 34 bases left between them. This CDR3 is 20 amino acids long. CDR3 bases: TGCGCCATTACCCAGGGGTACCTAAGGGGAGACCTGGTTTGCTACAATGAGCAGTTCTTC. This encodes CAITQGYLRGDLVCYNEQFF.